These 29 T cell receptor beta chains were all obtained from the same sample, sequenced in a study of T cell responses to AZD1222 COVID-19 vaccine. Libraries were prepared by immunoSEQ multiplex PCR; TCRdb keeps only in-frame clonotypes and omits some of them. The sample shows 60,000 to 75,000 clones, 80% to 90% of them seen only once. The material was peripheral blood, obtained 28 days after the second AZD1222 dose. These receptor sequences come from an adult who received the AZD1222 COVID-19 vaccine.

V is TRBV5-6 and J is TRBJ2-7; 9 positions match TRBD1. This CDR3 comprises 14 residues. The V gene's germline CDR1 is SGHDT and CDR2 YYEEEE. V lost 5 bases and J lost 4; bases outside the gene matches: 7. This chain's CDR3 is CASSSRTGEYEQYF. The CDR3 nucleotides read TGTGCCAGCAGTTCTAGGACAGGGGAGTACGAGCAGTACTTC.

The chain couples TRBV12-5 to TRBJ1-1; D not resolved. Germline CDR1 is LGHNT and CDR2 is FRNRAP. Trimming removed 6 bases at V and 3 bases at J, with 5 bases between. The CDR3 spans 11 residues. In DNA form, the CDR3 reads TGTGCTAGTGGAGGGTACACTGAAGCTTTCTTT. Its translation: CASGGYTEAFF.

The rearrangement joins TRBV28 to TRBJ2-3; perhaps TRBD2 as D (5 bases). The germline V and J ends were trimmed by 2 bases and 0 bases, with 9 bases remaining between them. The CDR3 has 15 amino acids. The germline V gene has CDR1 MDHEN and CDR2 SYDVKM. CDR3 residues: CASSLRGTSTDTQYF. The CDR3 DNA reads TGTGCCAGCAGTTTACGGGGAACTAGCACAGATACGCAGTATTTT.

The V call is TRBV28, the J call TRBJ1-1; D gene ambiguous. Germline-derived CDR1 and CDR2 are MDHEN and SYDVKM. The CDR3 length is 15 residues. V lost 7 bases and J 3 bases, leaving 18 bases between the germline ends. CDR3 sequence reads: CASTEWANWDTEAFF. CDR3 in DNA: TGTGCCAGCACCGAATGGGCCAATTGGGACACTGAAGCTTTCTTT.

This clone showed up just once. The chain carries TRBV3-1 (or the pseudogene TRBV3-2) and TRBJ2-1; D unresolved. The V and J ends lost 3 bases and 6 bases respectively, with 18 bases between them. The V gene's germline CDR1 is LGHDT and CDR2 YNNKEL (reference sequence). The CDR3 is made up of 16 amino acids. In DNA form, the CDR3 reads TGTGCCAGCAGCCAGCTCTTGAGGTCCCCAGGCAATGAGCAGTTCTTC. Translation gives CASSQLLRSPGNEQFF.

The chain carries TRBV25-1 and TRBJ2-7; D is unresolved. Trimming removed 3 bases from V and 3 bases from J, with 12 bases in between. The CDR3 sequence is 14 residues long. Germline CDR1 MGHDK, CDR2 SYGVNS. The CDR3 sequence: CASSDSKGNYEQYF. Here the CDR3 DNA reads TGTGCCAGCAGTGATTCGAAAGGGAACTACGAGCAGTACTTC.

The chain joins TRBV7-2 to TRBJ1-1; 9 positions match TRBD1. V lost 5 bases, J lost 2 bases, and 6 bases stayed unmatched. Germline-derived CDR1 and CDR2 are SGHTA and FQGNSA. This CDR3 is 15 amino acids long. The CDR3 DNA is TGTGCCAGCAGCGAGACAGGGGGGGGTAACACTGAAGCTTTCTTT. Amino acid sequence: CASSETGGGNTEAFF. Supplemented by reference TRBV7-2 and TRBJ1-1, the full variable domain reads GAGVSQSPSNKVTEKGKDVELRCDPISGHTALYWYRQSLGQGLEFLIYFQGNSAPDKSGLPSDRFSAERTGGSVSTLTIQRTQQEDSAVYLCASSETGGGNTEAFFGQGTRLTVV.

CDR3 nucleotides: TGTGCCAGCAGTTACTCGGGACAGGGGGGCTACGAGCAGTACTTC. Protein product: CASSYSGQGGYEQYF. The chain combines TRBV6-5 with TRBJ2-7, with 11 bases fitting TRBD1. The CDR3 spans 15 residues. CDR1 and CDR2 from the germline V gene are MNHEY and SVGAGI. Trimming cost V 0 bases and J 3 bases; bases outside gene matches: 1.

This clone was seen only a few times. V and J are TRBV28 and TRBJ2-7, with D possibly being TRBD1 (6 bases). The CDR3 is 15 residues long. Trimming shortened V by 10 bases and J by 1 base, and 20 bases separated the two germline ends. CDR1 MDHEN and CDR2 SYDVKM come from the germline V gene. CDR3 DNA: TGTGCCATCAACAAGGACAGTTTTTTATCCTACGAGCAGTACTTC. It encodes CAINKDSFLSYEQYF.

The genes are TRBV4-1 and TRBJ2-1; a possible D gene is TRBD2 (6 bases). V was trimmed by 0 bases and J by 0 bases, leaving 24 bases between them. This CDR3 has 21 amino acids. From germline, CDR1 is MGHRA and CDR2 YSYEKL. Here the CDR3 DNA reads TGCGCCAGCAGCCAAGATCGGCTTAGAACGAGCGGGTACCGCTCCTACAATGAGCAGTTCTTC. This encodes CASSQDRLRTSGYRSYNEQFF.

The J gene is TRBJ2-1, the V gene TRBV3-1 (or the pseudogene TRBV3-2), with D possibly being TRBD2 (6 bases). V lost 6 bases and J lost 0, with 15 bases in between. CDR1 is LGHDT and CDR2 is YNNKEL in the germline V gene (reference sequence). The CDR3 has 16 amino acids. The CDR3 sequence is CASSLNSGFSYNEQFF. The DNA for the CDR3 is TGTGCCAGCAGTCTGAATAGCGGATTCTCCTACAATGAGCAGTTCTTC.

The chain carries TRBV7-9 and TRBJ1-3, with D perhaps matching TRBD1 (6 bases). The CDR3 is 14 amino acids. Germline V gene data show CDR1 as SEHNR and CDR2 as FQNEAQ (reference sequence). The V end lost 4 bases, the J end lost 4 bases, and 11 bases lay between the germline ends. This chain's CDR3 is CASSSNRAGNTIYF. CDR3 nucleotides: TGTGCCAGCAGCTCGAACAGGGCCGGAAACACCATATATTTT.

The V call is TRBV2, the J call TRBJ2-7; 8 nucleotides agree with TRBD1. The CDR3 runs 15 residues. J lost 3 bases, V lost 9 bases, and 13 bases had no gene match. Germline V gene lookup returns CDR1 SNHLY and CDR2 FYNNEI. The CDR3 sequence: CASHLTGTGHYEQYF. The CDR3 DNA is TGTGCCAGTCACCTCACCGGGACAGGACACTACGAGCAGTACTTC.

This chain joins TRBV11-3 and TRBJ2-7; D is ambiguous. V lost 5 bases and J lost 3, with 5 bases in between. CDR1 is SGHNT and CDR2 is YENEEA in the germline V gene. The CDR3 runs 11 residues. The CDR3 here is CASSLDYEQYF. The CDR3 region has the DNA TGTGCCAGCAGCCTTGACTACGAGCAGTACTTC.

CDR3: CASSYAGTDGNTIYF. CDR3 nucleotide sequence: TGTGCCAGCAGCTACGCCGGGACAGATGGAAACACCATATATTTT. The rearrangement joins TRBV6-5 to TRBJ1-3, with TRBD1 matching over 7 bases. The CDR3 has 15 residues. Trimming removed 6 bases from V and 3 bases from J; junction bases left unmatched: 8. Per the germline V gene, CDR1 is MNHEY and CDR2 is SVGAGI.

This chain connects TRBV19 to TRBJ2-4, with TRBD1 matching over 7 bases. Trimming took 5 bases from V and 4 from J; bases not matched to a gene: 11. CDR1 and CDR2 from the germline V gene are LNHDA and SQIVND (reference sequence). The CDR3 covers 16 residues. DNA for the CDR3: TGTGCCAGTAGTGCAGACCGGGACAGCAAGAAAAACATTCAGTACTTC. Translated: CASSADRDSKKNIQYF.

The chain combines TRBV12-5 with TRBJ1-5, with 7 bases matching TRBD1. This CDR3 spans 14 amino acids. Germline lookup yields CDR1 LGHNT and CDR2 FRNRAP. V lost 8 bases to trimming and J lost 1 base; unmatched junction nucleotides: 5. The chain's CDR3 is CASPRDRSNQPQHF. In DNA form, the CDR3 reads TGTGCTAGTCCTAGGGACAGAAGCAATCAGCCCCAGCATTTT.

The V and J genes are TRBV18 and TRBJ2-7; perhaps TRBD2 as D (5 bases). The V gene lost 1 base and the J gene lost 3 bases, with 10 bases spanning the gap. The CDR3 has 14 residues. Germline assignment: CDR1 KGHSH and CDR2 LQKENI. The CDR3 spells CASSPRGPDYEQYF. For the CDR3, the DNA is TGTGCCAGCTCACCACGCGGGCCAGACTACGAGCAGTACTTC. Combining the CDR3 with reference TRBV18 and TRBJ2-7 gives the whole variable domain NAGVMQNPRHLVRRRGQEARLRCSPMKGHSHVYWYRQLPEEGLKFMVYLQKENIIDESGMPKERFSAEFPKEGPSILRIQQVVRGDSAAYFCASSPRGPDYEQYFGPGTRLTVT.

The chain uses TRBV11-3 and TRBJ2-7; no definite D call. This CDR3 contains 15 residues. CDR1 is SGHNT, CDR2 YENEEA, per germline. Trimming stripped 0 bases from V and 0 bases from J, with 9 bases between. CDR3 sequence reads: CASSLDPGPSYEQYF. The DNA for the CDR3 is TGTGCCAGCAGCTTAGATCCCGGTCCCTCCTACGAGCAGTACTTC. The entire variable domain, with the rest obtained from reference TRBV11-3 and TRBJ2-7, is as follows: EAGVVQSPRYKIIEKKQPVAFWCNPISGHNTLYWYLQNLGQGPELLIRYENEEAVDDSQLPKDRFSAERLKGVDSTLKIQPAELGDSAVYLCASSLDPGPSYEQYFGPGTRLTVT.

This rearrangement joins TRBV4-3 to TRBJ2-7, with D unresolved. CDR1 and CDR2 from the germline V gene are LGHNA and YSLEER. V lost 1 base, J lost 5 bases, and 15 bases lay in between. This CDR3 has 15 residues. CDR3 coding DNA: TGCGCCAGCAGCCAAGGGGGTGGCACTCACCACGAGCAGTACTTC. It translates to CASSQGGGTHHEQYF.

The chain carries TRBV7-8 and TRBJ2-7; D may correspond to TRBD1 or TRBD2 (5 bases each). Germline assignment: CDR1 SGHVS and CDR2 FQNEAQ. The CDR3 spans 12 residues. The V end was cut by 0 bases, the J end by 11 bases, with 11 bases between. The CDR3 DNA sequence: TGTGCCAGCAGCTTAGCGAGGGGCCCAAAGTACTTC. It codes for CASSLARGPKYF.

CDR3 nucleotides: TGTGCCAGCAGTTCCGGGACAGGGGCCCTAGAGCCCCAGCATTTT. This sequence encodes CASSSGTGALEPQHF. The genes are TRBV27 and TRBJ1-5, with 10 positions matching TRBD1. Trimming cost V 4 bases and J 8 bases; bases outside gene matches: 8. CDR1 is MNHEY and CDR2 is SMNVEV in the germline V gene (reference sequence). The CDR3 spans 15 residues.

The V and J genes are TRBV28 and TRBJ1-1; no clear D. Germline V gene sequence: CDR1 MDHEN, CDR2 SYDVKM. The CDR3 runs 17 residues. Between the trimmed V and J ends, which lost 5 bases and 0 bases, there was a span of 19 bases. CDR3 in DNA: TGTGCCAGCAGTATGTTTTTCTTTAGAGATATGAACACTGAAGCTTTCTTT. This encodes CASSMFFFRDMNTEAFF.

The V gene is TRBV28, the J gene TRBJ1-2; TRBD1 might be the D (5 bases). Germline assignment: CDR1 MDHEN and CDR2 SYDVKM. The CDR3 totals 12 residues. Trimming removed 6 bases at V and 4 bases at J, with 9 bases between. CDR3 bases: TGTGCCAGCAGCCAGACAGTCTATGGCTACACCTTC. Its translation: CASSQTVYGYTF.

V usage is TRBV7-9 and J usage is TRBJ2-2; D may be TRBD2 (6 bases). Trimming stripped 8 bases from V and 5 bases from J, with 15 bases between. From germline, CDR1 is SEHNR and CDR2 FQNEAQ (reference sequence). The CDR3 is 14 residues long. CDR3 coding DNA: TGTGCCAGCCTTGTTTCGGGGGTAACCGGGGAGCTGTTTTTT. Translation: CASLVSGVTGELFF. Together with reference TRBV7-9 and TRBJ2-2, the CDR3 gives the full variable domain: DTGVSQNPRHKITKRGQNVTFRCDPISEHNRLYWYRQTLGQGPEFLTYFQNEAQLEKSRLLSDRFSAERPKGSFSTLEIQRTEQGDSAMYLCASLVSGVTGELFFGEGSRLTVL.

This clone was seen a single time. This rearrangement joins TRBV14 to TRBJ2-7; 9 bases fit TRBD1. Germline V lookup: CDR1 SGHDN, CDR2 FVKESK. The CDR3 is 15 residues long. Germline trimming cut 4 bases from V and 3 bases from J; bases unmatched to any gene: 7. The CDR3 DNA is TGTGCCAGCAGCCGACCGGGACAGGGAAACTACGAGCAGTACTTC. Its protein is CASSRPGQGNYEQYF.

The rearrangement uses TRBV12-3 or TRBV12-4 and TRBJ1-1, with D maybe TRBD1 (5 bases). The CDR3 runs 12 residues. With 5 bases removed from V and 3 bases from J, the gap between germline ends came to 7 bases. As DNA, the CDR3 is TGTGCCAGCAGTCCGGGGGACACTGAAGCTTTCTTT. Its protein is CASSPGDTEAFF.

This clone showed up just a few times. The chain is built from TRBV18 and TRBJ2-5; D possibly corresponds to TRBD1 (6 bases). Germline V gene data show CDR1 as KGHSH and CDR2 as LQKENI. Trimming cost V 4 bases and J 1 base, with 10 bases left between them. The length of the CDR3 is 14 residues. CDR3 region: CASSRQATQETQYF. The CDR3 DNA reads as TGTGCCAGCTCACGACAGGCGACCCAAGAGACCCAGTACTTC.

V gene TRBV7-2 combines with J gene TRBJ1-5; D is undetermined. Trimming took 4 bases from V and 6 from J, leaving 13 bases between them. Germline CDR1 SGHTA, CDR2 FQGNSA. This CDR3 has 14 residues. CDR3 sequence reads: CASSYGVGSQPQHF. The CDR3 region has the DNA TGTGCCAGCAGCTATGGGGTGGGTAGTCAGCCCCAGCATTTT. The full variable domain, in which reference TRBV7-2 and TRBJ1-5 provide the parts outside the CDR3, is GAGVSQSPSNKVTEKGKDVELRCDPISGHTALYWYRQSLGQGLEFLIYFQGNSAPDKSGLPSDRFSAERTGGSVSTLTIQRTQQEDSAVYLCASSYGVGSQPQHFGDGTRLSIL.